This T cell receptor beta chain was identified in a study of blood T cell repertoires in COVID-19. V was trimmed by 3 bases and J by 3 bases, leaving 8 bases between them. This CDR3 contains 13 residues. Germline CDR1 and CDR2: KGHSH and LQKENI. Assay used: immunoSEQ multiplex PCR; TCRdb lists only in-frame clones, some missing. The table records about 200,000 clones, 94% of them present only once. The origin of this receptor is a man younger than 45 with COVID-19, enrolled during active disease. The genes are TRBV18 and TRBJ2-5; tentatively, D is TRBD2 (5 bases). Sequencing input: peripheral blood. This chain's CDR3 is CASSPLGEETQYF. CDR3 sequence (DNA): TGTGCCAGCTCACCTCTCGGGGAAGAGACCCAGTACTTC.